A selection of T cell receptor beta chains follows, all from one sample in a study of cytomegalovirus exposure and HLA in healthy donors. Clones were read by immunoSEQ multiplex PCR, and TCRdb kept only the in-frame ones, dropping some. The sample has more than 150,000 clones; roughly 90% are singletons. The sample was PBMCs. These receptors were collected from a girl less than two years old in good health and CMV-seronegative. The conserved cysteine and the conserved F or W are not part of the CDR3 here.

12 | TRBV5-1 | ASKTPQGTDTQY
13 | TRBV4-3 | ASSQDDSSGNTIY
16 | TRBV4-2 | ASSQDLPTSGSMDTQY
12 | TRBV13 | ASSLVAGSRELF
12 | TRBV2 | ASRIQGSGNTIY
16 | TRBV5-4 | ASSPIRDRGMESETQY
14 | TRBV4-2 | ASSQEIAGGRNEQF
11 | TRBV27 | ASSIKGLAPLH
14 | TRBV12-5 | ASGLVLADPPYEQY
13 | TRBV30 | AWSSRGFSGNTIY
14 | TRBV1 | TSSLRGAGTYNEQF
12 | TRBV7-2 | ASRRAGGPDTQY
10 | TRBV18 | ASSNYRGEQF
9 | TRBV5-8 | ASSPTYEQY
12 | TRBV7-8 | ASSFTGIGYEQY
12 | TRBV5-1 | ASSLTAGTYEQY
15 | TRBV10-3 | AISEVTGRRSYNEQF
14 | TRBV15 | ATSREISGTLDEQF
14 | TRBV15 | ATSRDRLAGTNEQF
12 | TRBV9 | ASSVEAVGEKLF
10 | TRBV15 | ATQAHADTQY
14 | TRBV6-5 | ASSYAPGEVWWGQF
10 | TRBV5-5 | ASSLAGNEQF
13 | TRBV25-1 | ASSQGQGLWYEQY
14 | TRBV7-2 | ASSFRWLAGYNEQF
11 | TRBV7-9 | ASSLDRGDGYT
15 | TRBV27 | ASSLTTPTSVQETQY
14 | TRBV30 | AGEKGARQGGNTIY
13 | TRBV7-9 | SSSQGDEAIYEQY
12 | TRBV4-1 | ASSQDLVNSPLH
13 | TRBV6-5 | ASSYDMAGANVLT
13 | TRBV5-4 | ASSLAGGSTHEQY
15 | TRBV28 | ASRHPPLTGGGSPLH
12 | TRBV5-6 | ASSETDYHNEQF
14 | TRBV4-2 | ASSQVIAGRYNEQF
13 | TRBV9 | ASSGLAGGPHEQY
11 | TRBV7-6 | ASSSRITGELF
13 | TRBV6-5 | ASSYSTGSGNEQY
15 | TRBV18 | ASSPVQGWDSNQPQH
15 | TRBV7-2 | ASSLERGRRLNTEAF
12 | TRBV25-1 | ASSEWDKFHEQF
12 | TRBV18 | ASSPTAREDGYT
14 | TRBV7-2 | ASSLVGGWNSETQY
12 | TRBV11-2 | ASSFRDREGKLF
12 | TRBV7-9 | ASSLGTSPDTQY
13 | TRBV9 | ASSAVIGGSWEQF
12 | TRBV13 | ASSLGQGVETQY
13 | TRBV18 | ASSPGGPGKDTQY
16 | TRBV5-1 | ASSAGLAGGTQLYEQY
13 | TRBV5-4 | ASSLAGTGGETQY
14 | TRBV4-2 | ASSRHIAGGTYEQY
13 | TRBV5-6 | ASSGPTSGGRVQY
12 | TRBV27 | ASSRQGVNSPLH
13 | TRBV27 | ASSSAGTGNYGYT
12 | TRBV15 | ATSTLGGSYEQY
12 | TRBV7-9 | ASSSSPGINEQF
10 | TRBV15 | ATSRDTGTIY
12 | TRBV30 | AWTRTSGGETQY
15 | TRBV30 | AWSYMIGGAIRQPQH
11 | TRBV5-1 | ASSSGQGYEQY